This T cell receptor beta chain came from a study of OX40 agonist ivuxolimab in advanced cancers. General study findings and limits: Certain nonresponders likewise exhibited a low normalized T-cell clonal expansion.

The assay was immunoSEQ multiplex PCR, and TCRdb's table has in-frame clones only and misses some. The data contain about 29,000 clones, around 90% of them singletons. About this clone: The antigen is not known.

The CDR3 spans 15 residues. Germline V lookup: CDR1 SGHDT, CDR2 YYEEEE. The V end lost 0 bases, the J end lost 5 bases, and 12 bases lay between the germline ends. The chain carries TRBV5-6 and TRBJ1-5; perhaps TRBD1 as D (6 bases). Sequenced here: CD4+ or CD8+ T cells sorted from blood, sampled in a trial of the OX40 agonist ivuxolimab. This TCR derives from an adult with an advanced solid tumor such as melanoma, head and neck, liver or kidney cancer. The CDR3 loop is CASSLGRGRDQPQHF. The CDR3, as DNA: TGTGCCAGCAGCTTGGGCAGGGGAAGGGATCAGCCCCAGCATTTT.